This T cell receptor beta chain derives from a study of T cells in Graves' hyperthyroidism and ophthalmopathy. Across the study: Peripheral blood was acquired at first diagnosis, ahead of any therapy whatsoever.

This CDR3 contains 13 residues. The germline V gene encodes CDR1 MNHEY and CDR2 SMNVEV (reference sequence). Trimming cost V 1 base and J 8 bases, with 11 bases left between them. Ten or more counts support this clonotype. Its antigen remains unknown. The CDR3 regions of TCR beta were amplified from RNA transcripts. Researchers ran a first-round RT-PCR on the TCR CDR3 using the HTBI primer set. TCRdb reanalysed the multiplex PCR reads using MiXCR and keeps one entry per CDR3 protein. This table holds about 350,000 distinct CDR3 sequences, about a fifth found once. Fresh 10 ml peripheral blood yielded PBMCs. Study conclusions and caveats: Blood samples included most of the expanded thyroid clonotypes exceeding 0.001.

The receptor's source is a woman aged 18-29 years with Graves' hyperthyroidism. Material for sequencing was blood. The chain couples TRBV27 to TRBJ1-2; a possible D gene is TRBD1 (6 bases). The CDR3 sequence is CASSLYQGIGYTF. For the CDR3, the DNA is TGTGCCAGCAGTTTATATCAGGGGATCGGCTACACCTTC.